The 23 T cell receptor beta chains listed next were all sequenced from one sample in a study of blood T cell repertoires in COVID-19. The table came from immunoSEQ multiplex PCR; TCRdb's copy has only in-frame clones and leaves some out. The sample has 180,000 or so clones, around 87% seen once. Sequenced: peripheral blood. These TCRs come from a man aged 40-49 years with active or convalescent COVID-19.

In its sample, this clone was seen once. The CDR3 here is CASSLGQEVMNTEAFF. CDR3 in DNA: TGCGCCAGCAGCCTAGGACAGGAGGTTATGAACACTGAAGCTTTCTTT. The genes are TRBV5-1 and TRBJ1-1, with 7 nucleotides matching TRBD1. J was trimmed by 0 bases and V by 4 bases; bases with no gene match: 9. Germline CDR1 reads SGHRS; CDR2 reads YFSETQ. This CDR3 contains 16 residues.

The chain carries TRBV5-5 and TRBJ2-3; D unclear. The CDR3 covers 13 residues. The germline gives CDR1 SGHKS, CDR2 YYEKEE (reference sequence). The V end was cut by 3 bases, the J end by 4 bases, with 9 bases between. The CDR3 DNA is TGTGCCAGCAGCTCCCGAGGCGCAGATACGCAGTATTTT. Protein sequence: CASSSRGADTQYF.

This clone was counted only a few times. The genes are TRBV29-1 and TRBJ1-1; D is perhaps TRBD1 (6 bases). The CDR3 covers 13 residues. The germline V and J ends were trimmed by 7 bases and 1 base, with 13 bases remaining between them. The germline V gene encodes CDR1 SQVTM and CDR2 ANQGSEA. The CDR3 DNA sequence: TGCAGCGGAGCCAGGGGCGAGAACACTGAAGCTTTCTTT. It is translated as CSGARGENTEAFF.

The V gene is TRBV7-9, the J gene TRBJ2-7; a possible D gene is TRBD1 (6 bases). The germline V gene has CDR1 SEHNR and CDR2 FQNEAQ (reference sequence). CDR3 length: 15 amino acids. V lost 3 bases and J 0 bases, leaving 12 bases between the germline ends. CDR3 loop: CASSFNRESSYEQYF. For the CDR3, the DNA is TGTGCCAGCAGCTTCAACAGGGAGAGCTCCTACGAGCAGTACTTC.

This rearrangement joins TRBV28 to TRBJ2-7, with 7 positions matching TRBD1. Trimming at V came to 5 bases and at J to 3 bases, leaving 4 bases not matched to a gene. There are 13 residues in the CDR3. CDR1 and CDR2 from the germline V gene are MDHEN and SYDVKM. The CDR3 DNA follows: TGTGCCAGCAGTACACGACAGGGCTACGAGCAGTACTTC. Encoded protein: CASSTRQGYEQYF.

The chain joins TRBV19 to TRBJ2-1; 12 positions match TRBD1. Germline CDR1 LNHDA, CDR2 SQIVND (reference sequence). Unmatched junction bases numbered 13, after V lost 7 bases and J lost 0 bases. The CDR3 contains 19 residues. CDR3 in amino acids: CASTPRGDRGRRSYNEQFF. CDR3 sequence (DNA): TGTGCCAGTACTCCCCGGGGGGACAGGGGGCGCCGCTCCTACAATGAGCAGTTCTTC.

V and J are TRBV13 and TRBJ1-2, with D uncertain. Per the germline V gene, CDR1 is PRHDT and CDR2 is FYEKMQ (reference sequence). V was cut by 4 bases and J by 0 bases, with 15 bases left in between. The CDR3 sequence is 16 residues long. In nucleotides, the CDR3 is TGTGCCAGCAGCTCCGACATCCGGGAGTCTAACTATGGCTACACCTTC. As protein: CASSSDIRESNYGYTF.

The J gene is TRBJ2-4, the V gene TRBV25-1; possible D gene TRBD2, 6 bases. CDR1 MGHDK and CDR2 SYGVNS come from the germline V gene. Trimming removed 6 bases at V and 0 bases at J, with 12 bases between. The length of the CDR3 is 15 residues. Written as DNA, the CDR3 is TGTGCCAGCAGATACGGCGGGGTAGCCAAAAACATTCAGTACTTC. Translated, it gives CASRYGGVAKNIQYF.

The CDR3 protein is CASSEGAATYEQYF. DNA for the CDR3: TGTGCCAGCAGTGAAGGAGCGGCCACCTACGAGCAGTACTTC. The V call is TRBV2, the J call TRBJ2-7; possible D gene TRBD2, 5 bases. The CDR3 sequence is 14 residues long. Trimming cost V 1 base and J 2 bases, with 9 bases left between them. The germline gives CDR1 SNHLY, CDR2 FYNNEI.

The rearrangement joins TRBV9 to TRBJ1-5, with TRBD1 matching 7 bases. The germline V gene has CDR1 SGDLS and CDR2 YYNGEE. The ends lost 0 bases at V and 2 bases at J; junction bases unmatched: 2. The CDR3 runs 15 residues. This CDR3 is CASSVGDRGNQPQHF. The CDR3 DNA reads TGTGCCAGCAGCGTAGGAGACAGGGGCAATCAGCCCCAGCATTTT.

The chain recombines TRBV4-1 with TRBJ1-1, with 9 bases aligning to TRBD1. Per germline, CDR1 MGHRA and CDR2 YSYEKL. The trim removed 0 bases at V and 2 bases at J, leaving 7 bases unmatched. The CDR3 has 17 residues. The CDR3 loop is CASSQEGQGRSNTEAFF. Here the CDR3 DNA reads TGCGCCAGCAGCCAAGAAGGACAGGGGAGAAGCAACACTGAAGCTTTCTTT.

CDR3 protein: CASRDGTGSNTGELFF. CDR3 in DNA: TGTGCCAGCAGAGACGGGACAGGTTCGAACACCGGGGAGCTGTTTTTT. This chain uses TRBV6-4 with TRBJ2-2; 8 nucleotides line up with TRBD1. The junction had 6 bases not matched to a gene; V was cut back by 6 bases and J by 0 bases. The germline CDR1 and CDR2 sequences are MRHNA and SNTAGT. This CDR3 has 16 amino acids.

The chain employs TRBV12-3 or TRBV12-4 and TRBJ1-1; TRBD1 might be the D (6 bases). The CDR3 consists of 13 residues. Trimming stripped 8 bases from V and 4 bases from J, with 14 bases between. The CDR3 coding sequence is TGTGCCAGCTCCCTCAACAGGGCCACTGAAGCTTTCTTT. Translating it yields CASSLNRATEAFF.

V gene TRBV28 combines with J gene TRBJ1-2; 11 bases line up with TRBD1. Germline V gene lookup returns CDR1 MDHEN and CDR2 SYDVKM. The V segment lost 4 bases and the J segment 8 bases; nucleotides outside the gene matches: 18. The CDR3 sequence is 18 residues long. In nucleotides, the CDR3 is TGTGCCAGCAGTTCACCCATGGACAGGGGGCGGGCTTTGACCGGCTACACCTTC. Its protein is CASSSPMDRGRALTGYTF.

This clone was seen once. This rearrangement joins TRBV19 to TRBJ2-1; 10 bases are shared with TRBD2. The V and J ends lost 1 base and 9 bases, in that order; junction bases with no gene match: 9. Looked up from germline, CDR1 is LNHDA and CDR2 is SQIVND (reference sequence). The CDR3 runs to 16 residues. The CDR3 loop is CASSIVGLAVPVEQFF. The CDR3 DNA reads TGTGCCAGTAGTATAGTCGGACTAGCGGTCCCGGTTGAGCAGTTCTTC.

V gene TRBV2 combines with J gene TRBJ2-1, with 10 bases matching TRBD1. V was clipped by 4 bases and J by 0 bases; unmatched bases: 3. The CDR3 extends over 16 amino acids. CDR1 is SNHLY and CDR2 is FYNNEI in the germline V gene. The CDR3, as DNA: TGTGCCAGCAGTGGATGGACAGGGGGCTCCTACAATGAGCAGTTCTTC. Protein product: CASSGWTGGSYNEQFF.

This chain joins TRBV27 and TRBJ2-7; 8 bases are shared with TRBD2. The CDR3 contains 15 residues. Germline V gene data show CDR1 as MNHEY and CDR2 as SMNVEV (reference sequence). V lost 7 bases to trimming and J lost 5 bases; unmatched junction nucleotides: 13. The DNA for the CDR3 is TGTGCCAGCAACAGTCTCTCGCGGGGGGTAGACGAGCAGTACTTC. Translation gives CASNSLSRGVDEQYF.

The chain joins TRBV2 to TRBJ1-1; 9 bases align to TRBD1. The CDR3 contains 15 residues. V lost 8 bases, J lost 4 bases, and 11 bases stayed unmatched. CDR1 and CDR2 (germline): SNHLY, FYNNEI. The CDR3 coding sequence is TGTGCCAGCGGGGGGGGGACAGGGATAGTCACTGAAGCTTTCTTT. It encodes CASGGGTGIVTEAFF.

V is TRBV11-2 and J is TRBJ1-1, with a weak D call TRBD1 (6 bases). Trimming took 7 bases from V and 4 from J, leaving 19 bases between them. The CDR3 has 15 residues. Germline V gene sequence: CDR1 SGHAT, CDR2 FQNNGV. CDR3 region: CASTSNRGGGTEAFF. CDR3 DNA: TGTGCCAGCACCTCCAATAGGGGGGGTGGCACTGAAGCTTTCTTT.

This clone was seen once. This chain uses TRBV11-2 with TRBJ1-1; TRBD1 matches at 7 bases. V lost 6 bases to trimming and J lost 10 bases; unmatched junction nucleotides: 17. Germline lookup yields CDR1 SGHAT and CDR2 FQNNGV. The CDR3 has 15 residues. CDR3 in amino acids: CASSIRRDSLLGAFF. In DNA, the CDR3 is TGTGCCAGCAGTATACGCCGGGACAGCCTGTTGGGAGCTTTCTTT.

CDR3 DNA sequence: TGTGCCAGCAGCCCCCGCTGGGCTAACACAGATACGCAGTATTTT. It encodes CASSPRWANTDTQYF. The chain links TRBV7-2 to TRBJ2-3, with D uncertain. CDR3 length: 15 amino acids. With 5 bases removed from V and 2 bases from J, the gap between germline ends came to 14 bases. Per germline, CDR1 SGHTA and CDR2 FQGNSA.

The chain joins TRBV5-1 to TRBJ2-3; D is possibly TRBD1 (6 bases). The length of the CDR3 is 14 residues. Per germline, CDR1 SGHRS and CDR2 YFSETQ. Deletions cut 0 bases from V and 4 bases from J, with 9 bases between. The CDR3, as DNA: TGCGCCAGCAGCTTGGGAACAGGGCCAGATACGCAGTATTTT. Its translation: CASSLGTGPDTQYF.

This clone came up once. The chain uses TRBV11-2 and TRBJ1-2; D unclear. Germline CDR1 and CDR2: SGHAT and FQNNGV. This CDR3 is built from 13 residues. V lost 7 bases and J lost 8, with 17 bases in between. CDR3 DNA: TGTGCCAGCACGGGTGCCGGCCGCGTCGGCTACACCTTC. It yields the protein CASTGAGRVGYTF.